Shown below are 8 T cell receptor beta chains from a single sample sequenced in a study of T cells in Graves' hyperthyroidism and ophthalmopathy. Amplification targeted TCR beta CDR3 regions from RNA transcripts. A first-round RT-PCR of the TCR CDR3 used the HTBI primer set. TCRdb redid the calling of the multiplex PCR reads with MiXCR, one entry per CDR3 protein. The sample lists around 260,000 distinct CDR3 sequences, less than 30% seen once, with about a quarter in the top ten. The sample consisted of blood. These TCRs come from a man aged 40-50 years with Graves' hyperthyroidism that later progressed to Graves' ophthalmopathy.

The chain uses TRBV30 and TRBJ1-1, with D tentatively TRBD1 (6 bases). The V gene lost 3 bases and the J gene lost 2 bases, with 13 bases spanning the gap. The CDR3 sequence is 14 residues long. Germline assignment: CDR1 GTSNPN and CDR2 SVGIG (reference sequence). The CDR3 DNA is TGTGCCTGGAGGGTTGGGGGCCCTAACACTGAAGCTTTCTTT. Encoded protein: CAWRVGGPNTEAFF.

In this sample, this clonotype turned up many times. The rearrangement links TRBV29-1 to TRBJ2-6, with 9 bases aligning to TRBD1. The CDR3 length is 17 residues. Trimming removed 4 bases from V and 1 base from J; junction bases left unmatched: 8. Germline V gives CDR1 SQVTM, CDR2 ANQGSEA. The CDR3 nucleotides are TGCAGCGTTGCAACTACAGGGGGCCCATCTGGGGCCAACGTCCTGACTTTC. It codes for CSVATTGGPSGANVLTF. The complete variable domain, with remaining parts taken from reference TRBV29-1 and TRBJ2-6, reads SAVISQKPSRDICQRGTSLTIQCQVDSQVTMMFWYRQQPGQSLTLIATANQGSEATYESGFVIDKFPISRPNLTFSTLTVSNMSPEDSSIYLCSVATTGGPSGANVLTFGAGSRLTVL.

The chain couples TRBV11-3 to TRBJ2-1; 8 nucleotides agree with TRBD2. The CDR3 loop spans 16 amino acids. With 5 bases clipped from V and 6 bases from J, the junction kept 12 bases outside the gene matches. Germline V gives CDR1 SGHNT, CDR2 YENEEA. CDR3 protein: CASSPSGTRFFNEQFF. DNA of the CDR3: TGTGCCAGCAGCCCCTCCGGGACTAGGTTTTTCAATGAGCAGTTCTTC.

The CDR3 DNA is TGTGCCAGCAGTCCGGCTACCAACTATGGCTACACCTTC. Protein: CASSPATNYGYTF. The gene calls are TRBV6-1 and TRBJ1-2; D uncertain. The V end was cut by 5 bases, the J end by 2 bases, with 9 bases between. The CDR3 sequence is 13 residues long. Germline V gene data show CDR1 as MNHNS and CDR2 as SASEGT.

This clonotype was counted between two and nine times. The chain couples TRBV28 to TRBJ2-7; 8 positions agree with TRBD1. Germline V lookup: CDR1 MDHEN, CDR2 SYDVKM. The V segment lost 6 bases and the J segment 3 bases; nucleotides outside the gene matches: 7. The CDR3 loop spans 14 amino acids. CDR3 coding DNA: TGTGCCAGCAGACTATCGACAGGGGTCTACGAGCAGTACTTC. Amino acid sequence: CASRLSTGVYEQYF. Together with reference TRBV28 and TRBJ2-7, the CDR3 gives the full variable domain: DVKVTQSSRYLVKRTGEKVFLECVQDMDHENMFWYRQDPGLGLRLIYFSYDVKMKEKGDIPEGYSVSREKKERFSLILESASTNQTSMYLCASRLSTGVYEQYFGPGTRLTVT.

The CDR3 DNA follows: TGCAGTGCTAGTGGACTAGCGGTCCAAGAGACCCAGTACTTC. Translating gives CSASGLAVQETQYF. The chain has TRBV20-1 and TRBJ2-5; 10 bases fit TRBD2. With 3 bases clipped from V and 1 base from J, the junction kept 2 bases outside the gene matches. The CDR3 sequence is 14 residues long. From germline, CDR1 is DFQATT and CDR2 SNEGSKA (reference sequence).

This clonotype was picked up many times. This chain links TRBV7-9 with TRBJ2-5; D is perhaps TRBD1 (6 bases). This CDR3 comprises 13 residues. Germline CDR1 and CDR2: SEHNR and FQNEAQ (reference sequence). Trimming left V 5 bases short and J 2 bases short, with 9 bases between. DNA for the CDR3: TGTGCCAGCAGCGTAGACAGGCAAGAGACCCAGTACTTC. Translating gives CASSVDRQETQYF.

This clonotype was seen a handful of times. The chain links TRBV12-3 or TRBV12-4 to TRBJ2-7; 8 bases align to TRBD1. The CDR3 runs 14 residues. V lost 5 bases to trimming and J lost 5 bases; unmatched junction nucleotides: 8. In DNA form, the CDR3 reads TGTGCCAGCAGTCTGTGGACAGGGAGAAACGAGCAGTACTTC. Its protein product is CASSLWTGRNEQYF.